The TCR beta chain described here comes from a study of siplizumab effects on memory and regulatory T cells (dated 2019 in TCRdb). About the investigation overall: The study looked at the effect of siplizumab, an anti-CD2 antibody, on alloreactive T-cell subsets in allogeneic mixed lymphocyte reactions made from human PBMCs.

V and J are truncated by 7 bases and 4 bases respectively, leaving an intervening sequence of 16 bases. Per the germline V gene (reference sequence), MNHEY is the CDR1 and SMNVEV is the CDR2. The CDR3 goes from the cysteine to the phenylalanine over 15 residues. Of all the DNA, just the CDR3 is kept, 45 bases in frame from base 1. Sorted unstimulated T cells and proliferating T cells recovered from mixed lymphocyte reactions underwent TCRbeta CDR3 sequencing. Fresh whole blood from 9 to 10 HLA-typed healthy donors served as the source for isolating PBMCs. On the study overall, not on this receptor specifically: Because sequences at frequencies below about 10^-5 were poorly captured, only a minor fraction of alloreactive clones could be mapped back to unstimulated subsets. Roughly 75-96% of proliferating CD4+ or CD8+ clones could not be assigned a naive or memory phenotype. Among mappable alloreactive CD4+ clones, an average Treg-derived fraction of less than 70% was observed with siplizumab, compared with 25% to 30% in control reactions. No functional confirmation was obtained for the suppressive function of proliferating Tregs from siplizumab cultures. Unstimulated naive T cells appeared to be more diverse than memory T cells, and naive cells seemed to make a substantial contribution to the alloresponse. The cumulative frequency of alloreactive sequences that could be traced back to unstimulated CD4+ memory T cells was significantly reduced by siplizumab.

Library preparation employed the immunoSEQ multiplex PCR assay. The deep sequencing platform assayed approximately 10^5 TCR templates per sample. Genomic DNA extracted from sorted T cells was the material used for TCRbeta CDR3 sequencing. The paper's processing steps were these. Clonal analysis of TCRbeta CDR3 data was done in the R programming language. Comparing unstimulated samples against CFSE-low samples taken after the reaction was how alloreactive CD4+ and CD8+ clones were defined. By matching sequences to the repertoires of sorted unstimulated Treg and non-Treg cells, each alloreactive CD4+ clone was assigned a regulatory or non-regulatory origin. In its TCRdb copy, this immuneACCESS table keeps in-frame sequences only and misses some clones. Where compared with another copy, unresolved V genes explain less than half of these, and the others have no known cause. V, J and clone size were drawn from that table, and D and trimming were deduced from the DNA. This sample holds about 100,000 clones; about 91% were observed only once. The ten largest clones take up over 0.12% of the sample.

On this clone: Its antigen is unknown. Base qualities are not at hand, and no much larger clone is one base apart.

This chain is built from TRBV27 and TRBJ2-2, and TRBD2 may be the D gene, going by 5 matching bases. The TCR sequence derives from a human donor in good health. The sample taken for sequencing was CD4+ T cells sorted from blood. The bases read TGTGCCAGCAATGGCAGAGGGTTGGGCACCGGGGAGCTGTTTTTT. It translates to CASNGRGLGTGELFF.